This entry lists 7 T cell receptor beta chains sequenced from one sample in a study of PD-L1 blockade in urothelial cancer (dated by TCRdb to the late 2010s). What this sample's time point label stands for: pretreatment peripheral blood. Libraries were made using the immunoSEQ multiplex PCR assay. Entries here come from immuneACCESS through TCRdb and include only in-frame sequences with V and J called. Some clones fail to appear in such tables; in the studies checked, an unresolved V gene covers under half of the shortfall, and the cause of the remainder is unknown. This sample has around 100,000 clones in its table, and over 75% of those were observed once. The ten largest clones add up to 2% of the sample. Source: PBMCs, taken around atezolizumab (anti-PD-L1) treatment. The source is a man aged 60 to 69 with urothelial cancer.

V is TRBV14 and J is TRBJ2-2; no reliable D call. The CDR3 extends over 14 amino acids. V shed 4 bases and J shed 1 base, with 7 bases lying between them. Per the germline V gene, CDR1 is SGHDN and CDR2 is FVKESK. The CDR3 sequence is CASSPSGNTGELFF. Written as DNA, the CDR3 is TGTGCCAGCAGCCCTAGTGGGAACACCGGGGAGCTGTTTTTT. The variable domain in full, with the rest retrieved from reference TRBV14 and TRBJ2-2, is EAGVTQFPSHSVIEKGQTVTLRCDPISGHDNLYWYRRVMGKEIKFLLHFVKESKQDESGMPNNRFLAERTGGTYSTLKVQPAELEDSGVYFCASSPSGNTGELFFGEGSRLTVL.

This rearrangement joins TRBV5-1 to TRBJ2-7, with D possibly matching TRBD2 (7 bases). Germline V gene data show CDR1 as SGHRS and CDR2 as YFSETQ. The CDR3 consists of 14 residues. Trimming left V 2 bases short and J 3 bases short, with 12 bases between. The DNA for the CDR3 is TGCGCCAGCAGCTTAGGGGGGGTGATCTACGAGCAGTACTTC. Translated, it gives CASSLGGVIYEQYF.

V and J are TRBV5-4 and TRBJ2-6; 7 bases agree with TRBD2. The trim removed 7 bases at V and 0 bases at J, leaving 13 bases unmatched. Germline lookup yields CDR1 SGHNT and CDR2 YYREEE (reference sequence). The CDR3 is 18 residues long. The CDR3 DNA follows: TGTGCCAGCGGACCTCGTATAAGCGGGACCTCTGGGGCCAACGTCCTGACTTTC. Translated, it gives CASGPRISGTSGANVLTF.

The chain joins TRBV5-1 to TRBJ2-1; possible D gene TRBD2, 7 bases. With 1 base removed from V and 6 bases from J, the gap between germline ends came to 14 bases. Germline V gene data show CDR1 as SGHRS and CDR2 as YFSETQ. The CDR3 sequence is 15 residues long. Here the CDR3 DNA reads TGCGCCAGCAGCTTGAGGGGGGGAGGTGGCAATGAGCAGTTCTTC. This encodes CASSLRGGGGNEQFF. Full variable domain (outside the CDR3, taken from reference TRBV5-1 and TRBJ2-1): KAGVTQTPRYLIKTRGQQVTLSCSPISGHRSVSWYQQTPGQGLQFLFEYFSETQRNKGNFPGRFSGRQFSNSRSEMNVSTLELGDSALYLCASSLRGGGGNEQFFGPGTRLTVL.

The V call is TRBV23-1, the J call TRBJ1-5; D is ambiguous. TRBV23-1 is recorded as an ORF, its role being uncertain. This CDR3 has 16 residues. Trimming pared 0 bases from V and 0 bases from J, leaving 9 bases between. CDR3 nucleotides: TGCGCCAGCAGTCAATCGGAGACCGATAGCAATCAGCCCCAGCATTTT. This encodes CASSQSETDSNQPQHF.

This sequence joins TRBV21-1 and TRBJ1-1; the table's TRBD1 call for D was not verified on the DNA. TRBV21-1 is a recognized pseudogene. The CDR3 length is 16 residues. The CDR3 is CASSKPQGQANTEAFF. DNA of the CDR3: TGTGCCAGCAGCAAACCGCAGGGGCAAGCAAACACTGAAGCTTTCTTT.

The genes are TRBV5-4 and TRBJ1-4; D possibly corresponds to TRBD1 (6 bases). Trimming took off 0 bases at V and 0 bases at J, with 12 bases between the two ends. Germline V gene lookup returns CDR1 SGHNT and CDR2 YYREEE (reference sequence). The CDR3 loop spans 17 amino acids. The CDR3 DNA reads as TGTGCCAGCAGCTTGGCTGGGGGCCAAGCAACTAATGAAAAACTGTTTTTT. Translated, it gives CASSLAGGQATNEKLFF.